The T cell receptor beta chain under discussion was sequenced for a study of T cells after posttransplantation cyclophosphamide. General study findings and limits: Donor CD8+ memory clones often dominated recipient blood repertoires at later times. TRB clonality was highly associated with recipient CMV seropositivity and reactivation. Skin or GI-infiltrating T cells shared few TRB sequences with blood.

This table comes from immunoSEQ multiplex PCR, and its TCRdb copy is limited to in-frame clones, with some not included. Among fewer than 20,000 clones, around nine tenths were seen once, and the ten largest hold more than 0.45%. About this clone itself: Its antigen is unidentified.

Germline loops: CDR1 SEHNR, CDR2 FQNEAQ (reference sequence). After removal of 5 bases from V and 6 bases from J, the junction contained 8 bases not matched to a gene. This CDR3 is built from 14 residues. Treatment was busulfan-fludarabine conditioning, a marrow graft, and cyclophosphamide on days +3 and +4. The sequenced sample was CD4+ T cells sorted from blood, obtained after allogeneic stem cell transplant with posttransplant cyclophosphamide. The chain couples TRBV7-9 to TRBJ2-7, with 9 nucleotides matching TRBD1. The origin of this receptor is a male patient aged 55-69 years who received an allogeneic stem cell transplant from a related donor and was CMV-positive. Some T cells may be provided by the graft donor. The DNA for the CDR3 is TGTGCCAGCAGCCCGGACAGGGGACGACGCGAGCAGTACTTC. Protein sequence: CASSPDRGRREQYF. Supplemented by reference TRBV7-9 and TRBJ2-7, the full variable domain reads DTGVSQNPRHKITKRGQNVTFRCDPISEHNRLYWYRQTLGQGPEFLTYFQNEAQLEKSRLLSDRFSAERPKGSFSTLEIQRTEQGDSAMYLCASSPDRGRREQYFGPGTRLTVT.